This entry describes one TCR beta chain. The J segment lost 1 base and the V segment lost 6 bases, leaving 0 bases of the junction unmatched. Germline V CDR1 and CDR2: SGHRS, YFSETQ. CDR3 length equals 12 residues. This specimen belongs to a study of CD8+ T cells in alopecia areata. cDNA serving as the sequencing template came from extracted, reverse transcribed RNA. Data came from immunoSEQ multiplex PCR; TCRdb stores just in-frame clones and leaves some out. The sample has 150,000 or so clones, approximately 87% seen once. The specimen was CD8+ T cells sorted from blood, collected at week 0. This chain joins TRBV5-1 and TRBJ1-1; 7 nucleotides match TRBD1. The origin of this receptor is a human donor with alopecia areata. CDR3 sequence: CASNRGNTEAFF. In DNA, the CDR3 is TGCGCCAGCAACAGGGGGAACACTGAAGCTTTCTTT.